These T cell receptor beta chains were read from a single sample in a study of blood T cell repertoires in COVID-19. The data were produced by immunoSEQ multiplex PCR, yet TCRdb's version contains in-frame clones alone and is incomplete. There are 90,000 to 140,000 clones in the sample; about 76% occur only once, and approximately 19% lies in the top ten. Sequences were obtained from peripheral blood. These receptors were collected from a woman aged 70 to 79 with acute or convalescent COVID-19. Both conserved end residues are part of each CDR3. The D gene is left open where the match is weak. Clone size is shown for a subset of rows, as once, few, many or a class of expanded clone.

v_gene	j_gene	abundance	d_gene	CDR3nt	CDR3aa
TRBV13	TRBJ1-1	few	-	TGTGCCAGCAGCTTAGGCCGGGGGAACACTGAAGCTTTCTTT	CASSLGRGNTEAFF
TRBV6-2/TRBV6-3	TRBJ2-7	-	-	TGTGCCAGCAGTTACGTGCCGGAGCCCTCCTACGAGCAGTACTTC	CASSYVPEPSYEQYF
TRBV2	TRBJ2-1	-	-	TGTGCCAGCAGGGGGGGGGACACCTACTACAATGAGCAGTTCTTC	CASRGGDTYYNEQFF
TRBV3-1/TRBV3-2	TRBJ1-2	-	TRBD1	TGTGCCAGCAGCCAAGTTTCGGGACAGGGTAACTATGGCTACACCTTC	CASSQVSGQGNYGYTF
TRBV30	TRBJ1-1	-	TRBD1	TGTGCCTCATACAGGGGAGAGACCACTGAAGCTTTCTTT	CASYRGETTEAFF
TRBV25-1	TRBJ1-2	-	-	TGTGCCAGCAGTGAATTGGCTGTCGGGTTTAATGGCTACACCTTC	CASSELAVGFNGYTF
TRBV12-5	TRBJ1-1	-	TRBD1	TGTGCTAGTGGAAGGGGGCACACTGAAGCTTTCTTT	CASGRGHTEAFF
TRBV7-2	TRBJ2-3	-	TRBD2	TGTGCCAGCAGCTTAGCGCTGGTAGCGGGGACCACAGATACGCAGTATTTT	CASSLALVAGTTDTQYF
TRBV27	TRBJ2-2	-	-	TGTGCCAGCAGTTTGGTTCTGACCAGGGCTCTCACCGGGGAGCTGTTTTTT	CASSLVLTRALTGELFF
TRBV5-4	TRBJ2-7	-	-	TGTGCCAGCAGCTTGGGGCGGGAGCAGTACTTC	CASSLGREQYF
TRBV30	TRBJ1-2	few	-	TGTGCCTGGAGTCCCGTAACGGAGGGCTACACCTTC	CAWSPVTEGYTF
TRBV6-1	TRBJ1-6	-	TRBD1	TGTGCCAGCAGTGAAGGGGACAGGGGGCGAGGGAATTCACCCCTCCACTTT	CASSEGDRGRGNSPLHF
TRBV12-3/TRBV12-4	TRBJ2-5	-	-	TGTGCCAGCAGCCAGGGGGGAGAGACCCAGTACTTC	CASSQGGETQYF
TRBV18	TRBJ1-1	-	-	TGTGCCAGCTCACAAGCATCGAACACTGAAGCTTTCTTT	CASSQASNTEAFF
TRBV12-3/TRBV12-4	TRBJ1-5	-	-	TGTGCCAGCAGTTGGAGGGGTGATCAGCCCCAGCATTTT	CASSWRGDQPQHF
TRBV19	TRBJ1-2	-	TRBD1	TGTGCCAGTACCCCTGGGACAGGGGGACGCTATGGCTACACCTTC	CASTPGTGGRYGYTF
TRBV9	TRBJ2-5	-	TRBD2	TGTGCCAGCAGCGTAGGTGCTAGCGGGGGGGTCCAAGAGACCCAGTACTTC	CASSVGASGGVQETQYF
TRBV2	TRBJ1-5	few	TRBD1	TGTGCCAGCAGAGACGACAGGGCTCTCGGTCAGCCCCAGCATTTT	CASRDDRALGQPQHF
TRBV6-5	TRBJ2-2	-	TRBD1	TGTGCCTCCAGGGGGACCAACACCGGGGAGCTGTTTTTT	CASRGTNTGELFF